This T cell receptor (beta chain) was profiled in a study of T cell repertoires in cytomegalovirus infection. Study details: The public TCR beta signatures pointed to both CMV infection and matching HLA type.

TCRdb recomputed calls from the reads with MiXCR, one row per CDR3 protein. Among a few hundred thousand distinct CDR3 sequences listed, about 17% were seen once. The V and J ends lost 0 bases and 8 bases respectively, with 19 bases between them. The CDR3 is 17 amino acids. The germline CDR1 and CDR2 sequences are SGHDN and FVKESK. General observations from the study: Of the TCR beta families, the public ones yielded a cumulative frequency that identified carriers of CMV plus the relevant HLA. Clonotype analysis showed dominance of the ex vivo response by HLA-C-restricted CMV-specific TCR beta clonotypes.

As concerns this clonotype: Its antigen is unidentified.

The V call is TRBV14, the J call TRBJ1-4; TRBD1 is a possible D gene (5 bases). The sequence was obtained from a human donor in good health (CMV status not recorded). Some clones in this sample may be carry-over from other donors' samples. Input material: PBMCs. The CDR3 spells CASSQEDRRRAREKLFF. In nucleotides, the CDR3 is TGTGCCAGCAGCCAAGAAGACAGACGACGGGCCCGAGAAAAACTGTTTTTT.